These 24 T cell receptor beta chains came from one sample sequenced in a study of shared clonotypes between healthy human individuals. Clones were read by immunoSEQ multiplex PCR, and TCRdb kept only the in-frame ones, dropping some. Of 1,500,000 or so clones listed, roughly 96% are singletons. What was sequenced was naive CD4+ T cells sorted from blood. Indicated subset: CD45RA+ positively selected. These receptors were obtained from a man aged 25-40 years in good health.

The V gene is TRBV7-9, the J gene TRBJ2-3; tentatively, D is TRBD2 (6 bases). The ends were cut back, 3 bases at V and 2 bases at J, with 9 bases in the middle. CDR1 is SEHNR, CDR2 FQNEAQ, per germline (reference sequence). CDR3 length: 14 amino acids. The CDR3 reads CASSFRLVTDTQYF. The CDR3 nucleotides are TGTGCCAGCAGCTTCAGACTAGTCACAGATACGCAGTATTTT. Full variable domain (remainder filled in from reference TRBV7-9 and TRBJ2-3): DTGVSQNPRHKITKRGQNVTFRCDPISEHNRLYWYRQTLGQGPEFLTYFQNEAQLEKSRLLSDRFSAERPKGSFSTLEIQRTEQGDSAMYLCASSFRLVTDTQYFGPGTRLTVL.

The chain recombines TRBV5-6 with TRBJ2-2, with 7 bases identical to TRBD1. From germline, CDR1 is SGHDT and CDR2 YYEEEE. The CDR3 contains 18 residues. V dropped 0 bases and J dropped 4; count of bases not matched to a gene: 12. The CDR3 DNA sequence: TGTGCCAGCAGCTTGGTTCCAGGGGGTCTATCCGCCACCGGGGAGCTGTTTTTT. The encoded protein is CASSLVPGGLSATGELFF.

The chain joins TRBV5-1 to TRBJ1-1; D is possibly TRBD1 (6 bases). Looked up from germline, CDR1 is SGHRS and CDR2 is YFSETQ. Trimming stripped 0 bases from V and 4 bases from J, with 13 bases between. This CDR3 is 15 amino acids long. CDR3 sequence reads: CASSLGPGAITEAFF. The CDR3 bases are TGCGCCAGCAGCTTGGGTCCGGGGGCGATCACTGAAGCTTTCTTT. The variable domain in full, with the rest retrieved from reference TRBV5-1 and TRBJ1-1, is KAGVTQTPRYLIKTRGQQVTLSCSPISGHRSVSWYQQTPGQGLQFLFEYFSETQRNKGNFPGRFSGRQFSNSRSEMNVSTLELGDSALYLCASSLGPGAITEAFFGQGTRLTVV.

The rearrangement links TRBV27 to TRBJ2-1, with TRBD2 matching 7 bases. The germline V gene has CDR1 MNHEY and CDR2 SMNVEV (reference sequence). The CDR3 is 19 amino acids. The J segment lost 6 bases and the V segment lost 2 bases, leaving 19 bases of the junction unmatched. CDR3 amino acids: CASSLVNWGVTAGINEQFF. Written as DNA, the CDR3 is TGTGCCAGCAGTTTAGTGAATTGGGGCGTAACAGCGGGGATCAATGAGCAGTTCTTC.

The genes are TRBV19 and TRBJ2-7, with no clear D. There are 10 residues in the CDR3. Germline-derived CDR1 and CDR2 are LNHDA and SQIVND (reference sequence). V lost 7 bases, J lost 3 bases, and 4 bases lay in between. CDR3 in DNA: TGTGCCAGTAACATCTACGAGCAGTACTTC. This translates into CASNIYEQYF.

The DNA for the CDR3 is TGTGCCAGCAGCTCCACCCCCCTAGGAAGTCCCGGTGAGCAGTTCTTC. This encodes CASSSTPLGSPGEQFF. This sequence joins TRBV7-3 and TRBJ2-1, with unresolved D. This CDR3 is 16 amino acids long. Germline V gene data show CDR1 as SGHTA and CDR2 as FQGTGA. The ends were cut back, 4 bases at V and 9 bases at J, with 22 bases in the middle.

The rearrangement links TRBV7-3 to TRBJ2-1, with D uncertain. The CDR3 extends over 13 amino acids. Germline CDR1 SGHTA, CDR2 FQGTGA. The V end was cut by 5 bases, the J end by 5 bases, with 10 bases between. CDR3 nucleotide sequence: TGTGCCAGCAGCCTCAACTCGAACAATGAGCAGTTCTTC. Translating it yields CASSLNSNNEQFF.

This chain joins TRBV5-1 and TRBJ2-6; D is ambiguous. The V and J ends lost 7 bases and 2 bases respectively, with 7 bases between them. CDR3 size: 13 residues. Germline CDR1 reads SGHRS; CDR2 reads YFSETQ. The CDR3 DNA follows: TGCGCCAGCGGCGAGGCTGGGGCCAACGTCCTGACTTTC. This encodes CASGEAGANVLTF.

This chain links TRBV4-3 with TRBJ1-2; 8 bases fit TRBD1. Per the germline V gene, CDR1 is LGHNA and CDR2 is YSLEER. This CDR3 comprises 17 residues. Trimming removed 1 base from V and 3 bases from J; junction bases left unmatched: 10. CDR3 sequence reads: CASSQGNTQGAYYGYTF. The CDR3 DNA reads as TGCGCCAGCAGCCAAGGCAACACGCAGGGGGCTTACTATGGCTACACCTTC.

The chain couples TRBV7-9 to TRBJ2-7, with D perhaps TRBD2 (7 bases). This CDR3 contains 15 residues. Trimming took off 5 bases at V and 0 bases at J, with 14 bases between the two ends. The germline gives CDR1 SEHNR, CDR2 FQNEAQ (reference sequence). The CDR3 sequence is CASSPRGGVSYEQYF. The CDR3, as DNA: TGTGCCAGCAGCCCTAGGGGGGGGGTCTCCTACGAGCAGTACTTC.

V gene TRBV9 combines with J gene TRBJ2-5; D unclear. The length of the CDR3 is 14 residues. Trimming took 0 bases from V and 5 from J, leaving 11 bases between them. Per the germline V gene, CDR1 is SGDLS and CDR2 is YYNGEE. The CDR3 sequence: CASSVGHSWETQYF. The CDR3, as DNA: TGTGCCAGCAGCGTAGGTCACTCTTGGGAGACCCAGTACTTC.

The rearrangement joins TRBV29-1 to TRBJ2-1, with 8 bases aligning to TRBD1. Germline V lookup: CDR1 SQVTM, CDR2 ANQGSEA. Trimming took 6 bases from V and 4 from J; bases not matched to a gene: 8. This CDR3 region has 14 residues. CDR3 protein: CSVRQGPEYNEQFF. The DNA for the CDR3 is TGCAGCGTACGACAGGGGCCCGAATACAATGAGCAGTTCTTC.

The chain has TRBV30 and TRBJ2-1, with D tentatively TRBD2 (6 bases). V lost 8 bases, J lost 7 bases, and 21 bases lay in between. CDR3 length: 14 residues. Germline V lookup: CDR1 GTSNPN, CDR2 SVGIG (reference sequence). In nucleotides, the CDR3 is TGTGCCGGGGGTGGGGGACTCCCTCCTAATGAGCAGTTCTTC. Its protein product is CAGGGGLPPNEQFF.

The rearrangement uses TRBV9 and TRBJ2-2; 10 bases fit TRBD2. CDR3 length: 16 amino acids. V lost 2 bases, J lost 3 bases, and 4 bases stayed unmatched. The germline CDR1 and CDR2 sequences are SGDLS and YYNGEE. The CDR3 protein is CASSVLAGAYTGELFF. For the CDR3, the DNA is TGTGCCAGCAGCGTTCTAGCGGGAGCGTACACCGGGGAGCTGTTTTTT.

In regard to this clone: This CDR3 is also generated by other DNA sequences in the sample. This chain connects TRBV5-1 to TRBJ2-3; 8 positions match TRBD2. This CDR3 contains 15 residues. Germline-derived CDR1 and CDR2 are SGHRS and YFSETQ. With 2 bases clipped from V and 4 bases from J, the junction kept 6 bases outside the gene matches. CDR3 DNA: TGCGCCAGCAGCTTCAGCGGGAGCGGGGCAGATACGCAGTATTTT. Residues: CASSFSGSGADTQYF.

The gene calls are TRBV15 and TRBJ2-7; D is uncertain. Deletions cut 0 bases from V and 5 bases from J, with 8 bases between. CDR1 and CDR2 (germline): LNHNV, YYDKDF (reference sequence). The CDR3 loop spans 13 amino acids. The CDR3 DNA follows: TGTGCCACCAGCAGAGATTACGGCCACGAGCAGTACTTC. This codes for CATSRDYGHEQYF.

The chain recombines TRBV10-2 with TRBJ2-3; no reliable D call. The germline V and J ends were trimmed by 4 bases and 4 bases, with 6 bases remaining between them. Germline V CDR1 and CDR2: WSHSY, SAAADI. There are 12 residues in the CDR3. CDR3 coding DNA: TGCGCCAGCAGTGGGACGGCAGATACGCAGTATTTT. This translates into CASSGTADTQYF.

This chain uses TRBV10-3 with TRBJ1-1; 8 bases line up with TRBD1. CDR1 ENHRY and CDR2 SYGVKD come from the germline V gene. V shed 6 bases, J shed 3 bases, and the junction held 9 bases outside the gene matches. The length of the CDR3 is 15 residues. The CDR3 protein is CAISVTGAQDTEAFF. The CDR3 bases are TGTGCCATCAGCGTGACAGGGGCGCAGGACACTGAAGCTTTCTTT.

The chain carries TRBV5-6 and TRBJ2-1; TRBD2 is a possible D gene (5 bases). Trimming shortened V by 4 bases and J by 9 bases, and 23 bases separated the two germline ends. There are 16 residues in the CDR3. From germline, CDR1 is SGHDT and CDR2 YYEEEE. DNA for the CDR3: TGTGCCAGCAGCCCAATGGCGGGCCTTGACTTTAGTGAGCAGTTCTTC. This codes for CASSPMAGLDFSEQFF.

The rearrangement uses TRBV11-2 and TRBJ2-5, with 7 bases fitting TRBD2. Germline trimming cut 4 bases from V and 1 base from J; bases unmatched to any gene: 3. The CDR3 length is 14 residues. In germline, CDR1 is SGHAT, CDR2 FQNNGV. The CDR3 region is CASSWGLFQETQYF. The DNA for the CDR3 is TGTGCCAGCAGCTGGGGACTATTCCAAGAGACCCAGTACTTC.

This clone has just a few counts. The junction departs from germline at one end; a sequencing error may be responsible. This sequence joins TRBV19 and TRBJ2-5; 7 bases match TRBD2. The CDR3 is made up of 15 amino acids. Germline V gene sequence: CDR1 LNHDA, CDR2 SQIVND (reference sequence). The CDR3 region has the DNA TGTGCCACCAGACGTCCGGGGAGGGGCCAACAGACCCAGTACTTC. This gives the protein CATRRPGRGQQTQYF.

CDR3 region: CASSLASGSQETQYF. The DNA for the CDR3 is TGTGCCAGCAGCTTAGCTAGCGGGAGTCAAGAGACCCAGTACTTC. The V call is TRBV7-8, the J call TRBJ2-5; 9 bases are shared with TRBD2. Unmatched junction bases numbered 1, after V lost 0 bases and J lost 2 bases. The CDR3 spans 15 residues. Per germline, CDR1 SGHVS and CDR2 FQNEAQ. The whole variable domain, filled in from reference TRBV7-8 and TRBJ2-5, reads GAGVSQSPRYKVAKRGQDVALRCDPISGHVSLFWYQQALGQGPEFLTYFQNEAQLDKSGLPSDRFFAERPEGSVSTLKIQRTQQEDSAVYLCASSLASGSQETQYFGPGTRLLVL.

The rearrangement uses TRBV19 and TRBJ1-5, with no clear D. The length of the CDR3 is 13 residues. Germline V gene data show CDR1 as LNHDA and CDR2 as SQIVND (reference sequence). The V end was cut by 4 bases, the J end by 6 bases, with 10 bases between. The CDR3 here is CASSTPLRQPQHF. The CDR3 bases are TGTGCCAGTAGTACCCCCTTGCGTCAGCCCCAGCATTTT.

The chain combines TRBV9 with TRBJ2-1, with D hard to call. The CDR3 spans 14 residues. CDR1 SGDLS and CDR2 YYNGEE come from the germline V gene. V lost 0 bases to trimming and J lost 13 bases, with 17 bases between them. CDR3: CASSVVGSRTRQFF. The CDR3 DNA follows: TGTGCCAGCAGCGTAGTTGGTAGCAGGACGCGTCAGTTCTTC.